The T cell receptor (beta chain) under discussion was sequenced for a study of blood T cell repertoires in COVID-19. Study as a whole: The United States, Italy and Spain were the sources of the acute and convalescent COVID-19 samples. In each case, the material was cDNA or gDNA derived from T cells, B-cell-depleted T cells, or PBMCs.

In the original workflow: Estimation of nucleated cell counts was performed using reference gene primer amplification. Produced via immunoSEQ multiplex PCR; TCRdb's table is partial and in-frame only. V and J calls and clone size are those listed in that table; D and trimming were worked out from the DNA. This table holds about 430,000 clones, roughly 88% found once. The V gene lost 3 bases and the J gene lost 4 bases, with 12 bases spanning the gap. Germline V gene data show CDR1 as SNHLY and CDR2 as FYNNEI. The CDR3 is 14 residues long. Participants came from roughly 25 US areas, aged roughly 18 to 90 years.

This TCR was sampled from a young woman who had been exposed to COVID-19. The rearrangement uses TRBV2 and TRBJ1-1, with D hard to call. The sequenced sample consisted of PBMCs or T cells enriched from blood (not recorded which). CDR3 DNA: TGTGCCAGCAGTGATTGGTCCTCGAGCACTGAAGCTTTCTTT. This encodes CASSDWSSSTEAFF.